The entry that follows covers one T cell receptor beta chain sequence. What it recognizes is unknown. The data originate from a study of metastatic and nonmetastatic thyroid tumors. About the research overall: Both malignant and benign thyroid patients supplied peripheral blood and tumor or nodule tissue samples, across which the repertoires of these patients were then compared.

TCRdb redid the clone calls on the PCR reads using MiXCR. The sample includes about 19,000 clones, 32% seen only once; the top ten take 20% to 25%. Study-wide results and limits: When malignant thyroid tumors were compared with benign nodules, TCR beta diversity was reportedly significantly higher in the malignant tumors. This held in both blood and tumor samples.

CDR3 size: 16 residues. Trimming removed 4 bases from V and 2 bases from J, with 16 bases in between. Per the germline V gene, CDR1 is SGHAT and CDR2 is FQDESV (reference sequence). Treatment of any kind had been given to no patient before thyroid surgery. This rearrangement joins TRBV11-1 to TRBJ2-3, with D tentatively TRBD1 (5 bases). The receptor was derived from a female donor with papillary thyroid cancer or a benign thyroid nodule (not recorded which). Some clones in this sample may be carry-over from other donors' samples. Input material: adjacent normal tissue. The CDR3 sequence is CASSSKRGTVTDTQYF. As DNA, the CDR3 is TGTGCCAGCAGCTCAAAAAGGGGAACAGTCACAGATACGCAGTATTTT.